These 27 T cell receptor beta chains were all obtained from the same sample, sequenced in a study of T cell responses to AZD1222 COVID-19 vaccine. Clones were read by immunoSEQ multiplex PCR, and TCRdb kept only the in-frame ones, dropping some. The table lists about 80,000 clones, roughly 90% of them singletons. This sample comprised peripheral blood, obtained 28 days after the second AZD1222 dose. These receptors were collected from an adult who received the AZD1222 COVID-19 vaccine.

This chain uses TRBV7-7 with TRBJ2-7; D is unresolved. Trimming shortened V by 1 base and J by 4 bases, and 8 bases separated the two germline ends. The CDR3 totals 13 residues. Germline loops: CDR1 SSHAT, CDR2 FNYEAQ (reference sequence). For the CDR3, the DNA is TGTGCCAGCAGCTTAGAGTCAGGTTACGAGCAGTACTTC. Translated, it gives CASSLESGYEQYF. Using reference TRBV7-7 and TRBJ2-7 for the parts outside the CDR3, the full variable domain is GAGVSQSPRYKVTKRGQDVTLRCDPISSHATLYWYQQALGQGPEFLTYFNYEAQPDKSGLPSDRFSAERPEGSISTLTIQRTEQRDSAMYRCASSLESGYEQYFGPGTRLTVT.

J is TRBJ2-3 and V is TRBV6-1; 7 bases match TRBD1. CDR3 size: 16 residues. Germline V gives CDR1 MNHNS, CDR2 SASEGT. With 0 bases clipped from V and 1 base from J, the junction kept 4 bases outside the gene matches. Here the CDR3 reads CASSEASGTGTDTQYF. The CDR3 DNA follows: TGTGCCAGCAGTGAAGCCTCCGGGACAGGCACAGATACGCAGTATTTT.

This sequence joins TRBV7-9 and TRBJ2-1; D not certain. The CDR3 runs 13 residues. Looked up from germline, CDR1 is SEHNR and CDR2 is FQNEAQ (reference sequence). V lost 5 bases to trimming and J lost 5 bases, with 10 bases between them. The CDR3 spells CASSASSHNEQFF. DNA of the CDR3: TGTGCCAGCAGCGCCTCGTCCCACAATGAGCAGTTCTTC.

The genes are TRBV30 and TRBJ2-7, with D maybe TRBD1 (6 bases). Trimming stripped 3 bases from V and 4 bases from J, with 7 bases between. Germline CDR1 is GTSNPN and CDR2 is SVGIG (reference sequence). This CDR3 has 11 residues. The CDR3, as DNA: TGTGCCTGGAGGGACAGTTACGAGCAGTACTTC. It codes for CAWRDSYEQYF.

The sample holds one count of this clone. Here the CDR3 reads CASSSRLAGDNEQFF. In nucleotides, the CDR3 is TGTGCCAGCAGTTCCAGACTAGCGGGGGACAATGAGCAGTTCTTC. The chain links TRBV27 to TRBJ2-1, with TRBD2 identical over 12 bases. Unmatched junction bases numbered 3, after V lost 4 bases and J lost 5 bases. This CDR3 region has 15 residues. CDR1 MNHEY and CDR2 SMNVEV come from the germline V gene (reference sequence).

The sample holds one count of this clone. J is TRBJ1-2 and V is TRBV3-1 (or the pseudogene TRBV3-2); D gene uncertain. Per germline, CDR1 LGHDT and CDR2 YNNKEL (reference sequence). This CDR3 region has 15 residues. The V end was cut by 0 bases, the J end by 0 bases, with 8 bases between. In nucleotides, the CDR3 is TGTGCCAGCAGCCAAGAGGGCAGTTCTAACTATGGCTACACCTTC. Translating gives CASSQEGSSNYGYTF.

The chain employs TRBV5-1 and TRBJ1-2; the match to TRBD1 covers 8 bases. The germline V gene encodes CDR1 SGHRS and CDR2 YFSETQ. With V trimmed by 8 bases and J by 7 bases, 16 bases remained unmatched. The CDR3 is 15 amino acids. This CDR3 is CASKPPYRGDVGYTF. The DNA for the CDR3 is TGCGCCAGTAAACCCCCCTACAGGGGGGACGTTGGCTACACCTTC.

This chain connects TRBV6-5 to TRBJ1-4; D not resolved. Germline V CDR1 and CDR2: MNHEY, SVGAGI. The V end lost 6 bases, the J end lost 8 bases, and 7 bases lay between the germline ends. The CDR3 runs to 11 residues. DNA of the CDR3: TGTGCCAGCAGCAACGGGGAAAAACTGTTTTTT. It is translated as CASSNGEKLFF.

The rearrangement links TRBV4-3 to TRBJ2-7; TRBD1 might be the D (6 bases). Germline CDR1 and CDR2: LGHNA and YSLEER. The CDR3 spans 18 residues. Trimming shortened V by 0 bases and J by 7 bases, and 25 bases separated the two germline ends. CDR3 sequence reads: CASSQDLVGAGLGGEQYF. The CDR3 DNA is TGCGCCAGCAGCCAAGATCTGGTCGGGGCGGGCTTAGGGGGTGAGCAGTACTTC.

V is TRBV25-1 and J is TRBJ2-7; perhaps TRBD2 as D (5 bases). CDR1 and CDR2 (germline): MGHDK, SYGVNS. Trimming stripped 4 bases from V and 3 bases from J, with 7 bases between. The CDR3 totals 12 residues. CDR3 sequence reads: CASSGRDYEQYF. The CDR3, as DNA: TGTGCCAGCAGTGGCCGGGACTACGAGCAGTACTTC.

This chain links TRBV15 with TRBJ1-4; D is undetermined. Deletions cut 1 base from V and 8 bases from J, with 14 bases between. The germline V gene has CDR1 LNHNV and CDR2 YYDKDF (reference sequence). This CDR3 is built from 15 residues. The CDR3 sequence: CATSRARGYEEKLFF. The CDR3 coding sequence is TGTGCCACCAGCAGAGCGCGGGGTTATGAGGAAAAACTGTTTTTT.

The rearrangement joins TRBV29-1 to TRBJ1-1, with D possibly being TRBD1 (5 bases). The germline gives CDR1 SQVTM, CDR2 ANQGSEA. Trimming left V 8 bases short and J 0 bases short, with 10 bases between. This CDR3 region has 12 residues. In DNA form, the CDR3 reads TGCAGCATAAAACAGGTGAACACTGAAGCTTTCTTT. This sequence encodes CSIKQVNTEAFF.

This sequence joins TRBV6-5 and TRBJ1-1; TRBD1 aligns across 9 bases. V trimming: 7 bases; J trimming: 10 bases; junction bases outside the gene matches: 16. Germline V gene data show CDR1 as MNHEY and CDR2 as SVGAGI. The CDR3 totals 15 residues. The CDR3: CASTRLQGAAGPAFF. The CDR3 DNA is TGTGCCAGCACTAGACTACAGGGGGCCGCGGGTCCAGCTTTCTTT.

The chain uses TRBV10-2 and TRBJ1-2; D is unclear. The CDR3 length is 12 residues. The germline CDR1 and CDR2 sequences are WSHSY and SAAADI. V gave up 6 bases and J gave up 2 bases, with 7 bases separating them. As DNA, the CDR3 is TGCGCCAGCAGCTCCGACAACTATGGCTACACCTTC. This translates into CASSSDNYGYTF.

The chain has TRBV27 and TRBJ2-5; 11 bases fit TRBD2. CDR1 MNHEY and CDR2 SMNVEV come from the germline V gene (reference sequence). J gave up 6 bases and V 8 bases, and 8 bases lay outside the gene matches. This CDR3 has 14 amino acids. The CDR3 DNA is TGTGCCAGCCGGGCTAGCGGGAGGAAACAGACCCAGTACTTC. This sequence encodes CASRASGRKQTQYF.

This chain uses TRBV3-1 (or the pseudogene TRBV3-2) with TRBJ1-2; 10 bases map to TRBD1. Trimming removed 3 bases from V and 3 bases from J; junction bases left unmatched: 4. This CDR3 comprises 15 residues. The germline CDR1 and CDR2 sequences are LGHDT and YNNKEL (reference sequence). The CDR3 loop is CASSHQTGGDYGYTF. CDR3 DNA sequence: TGTGCCAGCAGCCACCAGACAGGGGGCGACTATGGCTACACCTTC.

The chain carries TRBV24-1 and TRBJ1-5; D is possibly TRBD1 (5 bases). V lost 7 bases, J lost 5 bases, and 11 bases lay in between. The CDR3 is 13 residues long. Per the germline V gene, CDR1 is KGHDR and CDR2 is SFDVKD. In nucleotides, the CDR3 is TGTGCCACCAGCGAAAGGGGTGATCAGCCCCAGCATTTT. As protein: CATSERGDQPQHF.

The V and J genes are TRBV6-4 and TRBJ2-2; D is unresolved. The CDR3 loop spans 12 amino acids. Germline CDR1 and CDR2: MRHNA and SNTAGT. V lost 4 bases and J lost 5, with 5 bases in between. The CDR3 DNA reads TGTGCCAGCAGTGGGATTACCGGGGAGCTGTTTTTT. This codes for CASSGITGELFF.

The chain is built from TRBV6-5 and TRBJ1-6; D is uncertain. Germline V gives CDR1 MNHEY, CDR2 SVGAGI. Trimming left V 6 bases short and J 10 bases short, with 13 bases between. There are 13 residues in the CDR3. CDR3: CASRGLAPSPLHF. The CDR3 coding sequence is TGTGCCAGCAGGGGATTGGCGCCGTCACCCCTCCACTTT.

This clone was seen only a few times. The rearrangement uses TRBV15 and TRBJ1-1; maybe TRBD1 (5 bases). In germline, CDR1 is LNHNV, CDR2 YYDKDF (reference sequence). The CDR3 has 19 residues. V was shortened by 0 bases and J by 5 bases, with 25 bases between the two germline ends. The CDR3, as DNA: TGTGCCACCAGCAGAGATCAGGTAATTTGGACACCGGCAGGTACTGAAGCTTTCTTT. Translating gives CATSRDQVIWTPAGTEAFF. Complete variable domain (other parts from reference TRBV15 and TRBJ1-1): DAMVIQNPRYQVTQFGKPVTLSCSQTLNHNVMYWYQQKSSQAPKLLFHYYDKDFNNEADTPDNFQSRRPNTSFCFLDIRSPGLGDTAMYLCATSRDQVIWTPAGTEAFFGQGTRLTVV.

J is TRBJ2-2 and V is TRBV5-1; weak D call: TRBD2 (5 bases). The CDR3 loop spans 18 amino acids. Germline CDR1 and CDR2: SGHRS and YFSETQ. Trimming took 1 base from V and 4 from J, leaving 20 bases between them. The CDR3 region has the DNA TGCGCCAGCAGCTTGCAGGCAGGCAGCAGCGGCGTCACCGGGGAGCTGTTTTTT. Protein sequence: CASSLQAGSSGVTGELFF.

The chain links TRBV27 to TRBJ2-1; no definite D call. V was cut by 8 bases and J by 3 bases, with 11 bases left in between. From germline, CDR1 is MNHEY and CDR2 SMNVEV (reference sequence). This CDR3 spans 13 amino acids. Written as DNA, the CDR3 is TGTGCCAGCGGTATAGATGGCTACAATGAGCAGTTCTTC. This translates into CASGIDGYNEQFF.

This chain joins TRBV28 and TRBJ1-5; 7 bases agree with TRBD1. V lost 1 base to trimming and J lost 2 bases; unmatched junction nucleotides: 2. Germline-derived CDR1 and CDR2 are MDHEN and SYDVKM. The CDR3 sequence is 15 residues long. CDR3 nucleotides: TGTGCCAGCAGTTTATTCAGGGGGGGCAATCAGCCCCAGCATTTT. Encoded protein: CASSLFRGGNQPQHF.

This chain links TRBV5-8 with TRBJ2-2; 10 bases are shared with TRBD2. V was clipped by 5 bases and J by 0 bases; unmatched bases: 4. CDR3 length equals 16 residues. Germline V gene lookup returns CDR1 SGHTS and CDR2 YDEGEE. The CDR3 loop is CASSVGLAANTGELFF. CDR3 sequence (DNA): TGTGCCAGCAGTGTCGGACTAGCGGCGAACACCGGGGAGCTGTTTTTT.

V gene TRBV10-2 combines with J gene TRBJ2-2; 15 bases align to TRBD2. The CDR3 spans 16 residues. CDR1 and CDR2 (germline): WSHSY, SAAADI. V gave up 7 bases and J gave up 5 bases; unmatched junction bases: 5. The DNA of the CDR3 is TGCGCCAGCATTCCGGGACTAGCGGGAGGTACCGGGGAGCTGTTTTTT. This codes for CASIPGLAGGTGELFF.

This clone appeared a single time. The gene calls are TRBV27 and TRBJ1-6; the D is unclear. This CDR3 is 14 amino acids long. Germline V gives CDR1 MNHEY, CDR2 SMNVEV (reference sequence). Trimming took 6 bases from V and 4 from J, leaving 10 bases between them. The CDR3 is CASSLRVYNSPLHF. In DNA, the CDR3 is TGTGCCAGCAGCCTCCGGGTGTATAATTCACCCCTCCACTTT.

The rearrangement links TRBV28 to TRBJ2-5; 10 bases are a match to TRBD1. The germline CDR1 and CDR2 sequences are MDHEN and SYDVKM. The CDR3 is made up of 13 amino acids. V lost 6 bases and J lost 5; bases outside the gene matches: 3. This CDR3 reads CASRDRGRETQYF. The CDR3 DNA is TGTGCCAGCAGGGACAGGGGGAGGGAGACCCAGTACTTC.